The 28 T cell receptor beta chains listed next were all sequenced from one sample in a study of monozygotic twins with inflammatory bowel disease. Reanalyzing the 5' RACE reads, TCRdb keeps one entry per CDR3 protein, without DNA. Found here are around 450,000 distinct CDR3 sequences; the top ten clones hold 2% to 3%. The sequenced sample consisted of blood. These receptors originate from a human donor with ulcerative colitis or Crohn's disease, or a healthy co-twin of an affected twin (not recorded which).

The genes are TRBV12-3 or TRBV12-4 and TRBJ1-2. CDR3 length: 11 amino acids. CDR3 protein: CASSFELGYTF.

CDR3 residues: CASSPGQGVGELFF. This chain links TRBV4-1 with TRBJ2-2; TCRdb calls TRBD1, which cannot be checked without DNA. This CDR3 has 14 amino acids. Germline assignment: CDR1 MGHRA and CDR2 YSYEKL.

The chain has TRBV30 and TRBJ2-1. Per the germline V gene, CDR1 is GTSNPN and CDR2 is SVGIG (reference sequence). The CDR3 consists of 11 residues. The CDR3 is CAVAGYNEQFF.

The gene calls are TRBV20-1 and TRBJ2-3; TCRdb's D call of TRBD2 is untestable without DNA. CDR1 and CDR2 from the germline V gene are DFQATT and SNEGSKA (reference sequence). The CDR3 is 15 amino acids. CDR3 protein: CSASPSGFRSDTQYF.

The V call is TRBV7-9, the J call TRBJ2-7; the TCRdb D gene call, TRBD2, has no DNA to confirm it. Germline loops: CDR1 SEHNR, CDR2 FQNEAQ (reference sequence). The CDR3 is 15 residues long. The CDR3: CASSPGTMGGSEQYF.

The chain combines TRBV20-1 with TRBJ2-7. The germline V gene has CDR1 DFQATT and CDR2 SNEGSKA (reference sequence). The CDR3 spans 11 residues. The CDR3 here is CSAKGSYEQYF.

J is TRBJ2-5 and V is TRBV5-1. The CDR3 is 13 residues long. Germline lookup yields CDR1 SGHRS and CDR2 YFSETQ. The CDR3 here is CASSLNGQETQYF.

The genes are TRBV7-7 and TRBJ1-1; TCRdb lists TRBD1, though no DNA is available to test this call. CDR3 length equals 15 residues. Per germline, CDR1 SSHAT and CDR2 FNYEAQ (reference sequence). This CDR3 is CASSPIDRESPEAFF.

The V gene is TRBV14, the J gene TRBJ2-1; TCRdb's D gene call, TRBD2, goes unchecked for lack of DNA. The CDR3 loop spans 16 amino acids. Germline V gene data show CDR1 as SGHDN and CDR2 as FVKESK. CDR3 residues: CASSFQGLAGANEQFF. Full variable domain (rest looked up from reference TRBV14 and TRBJ2-1): EAGVTQFPSHSVIEKGQTVTLRCDPISGHDNLYWYRRVMGKEIKFLLHFVKESKQDESGMPNNRFLAERTGGTYSTLKVQPAELEDSGVYFCASSFQGLAGANEQFFGPGTRLTVL.

The chain employs TRBV7-8 and TRBJ2-3; TCRdb lists TRBD2, though no DNA is available to test this call. Germline V gene sequence: CDR1 SGHVS, CDR2 FQNEAQ. This CDR3 is built from 13 residues. This CDR3 reads CASSYTAPDTQYF.

This rearrangement joins TRBV20-1 to TRBJ2-3; without DNA, the TCRdb call of TRBD1 cannot be checked. The germline CDR1 and CDR2 sequences are DFQATT and SNEGSKA (reference sequence). The CDR3 contains 16 residues. This CDR3 is CSARDTPRQFTDTQYF.

The genes are TRBV12-3 or TRBV12-4 and TRBJ1-1. The CDR3 loop spans 14 amino acids. The CDR3: CASSEGLLTTEAFF.

The CDR3 loop reads CSASPGFSFVQPQHF. The rearrangement links TRBV20-1 to TRBJ1-5; the TRBD1 assignment by TCRdb is unverifiable without DNA. Germline V CDR1 and CDR2: DFQATT, SNEGSKA (reference sequence). The CDR3 loop spans 15 amino acids.

This chain uses TRBV12-3 or TRBV12-4 with TRBJ1-4. The CDR3 covers 15 residues. CDR3 amino acids: CASNEGPSTNEKLFF.

The V gene is TRBV5-1, the J gene TRBJ2-3; there is no DNA to check the TCRdb D call of TRBD1. Per germline, CDR1 SGHRS and CDR2 YFSETQ. This CDR3 spans 15 amino acids. This CDR3 is CASSPSRDTTDTQYF.

The chain has TRBV18 and TRBJ2-3. The CDR3 spans 14 residues. Germline CDR1 reads KGHSH; CDR2 reads LQKENI. The CDR3 here is CASSPATSTDTQYF.

This rearrangement joins TRBV6-6 to TRBJ1-1. The CDR3 length is 12 residues. Germline V gives CDR1 MNHNY, CDR2 SVGAGI (reference sequence). The CDR3 spells CASSYAGTEAFF.

This chain connects TRBV19 to TRBJ1-1. The CDR3 length is 13 residues. Germline-derived CDR1 and CDR2 are LNHDA and SQIVND (reference sequence). The CDR3 loop reads CASSIQLNTEAFF.

This chain joins TRBV7-3 and TRBJ1-1; the TCRdb D gene call, TRBD1, has no DNA to confirm it. Germline lookup yields CDR1 SGHTA and CDR2 FQGTGA. There are 15 residues in the CDR3. The chain's CDR3 is CASSPAGTQNTEAFF.

This chain's CDR3 is CASSLTSEQFF. This chain uses TRBV12-3 or TRBV12-4 with TRBJ2-1. The CDR3 has 11 residues.

The rearrangement links TRBV18 to TRBJ2-3. The length of the CDR3 is 16 residues. Per germline, CDR1 KGHSH and CDR2 LQKENI. CDR3 sequence reads: CASSPPDGVPTDTQYF.

The chain couples TRBV18 to TRBJ1-5. The CDR3 totals 14 residues. Germline CDR1 KGHSH, CDR2 LQKENI. This chain's CDR3 is CASSPMEGNQPQHF.

This chain joins TRBV20-1 and TRBJ2-1; the D call from TCRdb, TRBD2, cannot be confirmed without DNA. The CDR3 is made up of 16 amino acids. Germline V lookup: CDR1 DFQATT, CDR2 SNEGSKA (reference sequence). The CDR3 is CSARPATSGRVGEQFF.

The J gene is TRBJ2-1, the V gene TRBV7-7; TCRdb's D call of TRBD2 is untestable without DNA. The CDR3 spans 16 residues. The V gene's germline CDR1 is SSHAT and CDR2 FNYEAQ (reference sequence). CDR3 in amino acids: CASSPRLAAFYNEQFF.

The chain uses TRBV20-1 and TRBJ2-1; as DNA is missing, the TRBD2 call by TCRdb cannot be tested. Germline V lookup: CDR1 DFQATT, CDR2 SNEGSKA (reference sequence). The CDR3 extends over 18 amino acids. The CDR3 reads CSARDRGTSGHSYNEQFF.

The chain joins TRBV4-2 to TRBJ2-7; the D call of TRBD1 rests on TCRdb alone, since no DNA is present to check it. Germline CDR1 LGHNA, CDR2 YNFKEQ. CDR3 length: 15 amino acids. The CDR3 is CASSQPHESGNEQYF.

V and J are TRBV4-2 and TRBJ2-6; TCRdb's assignment of TRBD1 cannot be checked, as there is no DNA. The germline V gene has CDR1 LGHNA and CDR2 YNFKEQ. This CDR3 comprises 20 residues. This CDR3 reads CASSQGNRDFFSSVANVLTF.

This chain uses TRBV5-1 with TRBJ2-2; TCRdb returns TRBD1, unconfirmable since there is no DNA. CDR3 length: 13 residues. CDR1 and CDR2 (germline): SGHRS, YFSETQ. The chain's CDR3 is CASSFTGPGELFF.